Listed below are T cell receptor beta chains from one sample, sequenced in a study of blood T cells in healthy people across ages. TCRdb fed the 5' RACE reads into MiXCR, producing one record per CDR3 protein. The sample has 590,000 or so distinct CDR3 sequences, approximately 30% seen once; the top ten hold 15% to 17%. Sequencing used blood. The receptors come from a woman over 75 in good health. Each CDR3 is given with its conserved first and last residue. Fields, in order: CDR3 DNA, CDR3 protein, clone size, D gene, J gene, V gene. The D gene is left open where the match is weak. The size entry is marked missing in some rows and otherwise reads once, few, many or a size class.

cdr3_nt: TGCAGTTCTAGCCCAGTCTACAATGAGCAGTACTTC
cdr3_aa: CSSSPVYNEQYF
clone_size: .
d_call: .
j_call: TRBJ2-7
v_call: TRBV20-1

cdr3_nt: TGCAGTGCGTTACCAGGGGAGACCCAGTACTTC
cdr3_aa: CSALPGETQYF
clone_size: many
d_call: .
j_call: TRBJ2-5
v_call: TRBV20-1

cdr3_nt: TGTGCCAGCAGCGGACACAGGGGGCCTAATTCACCCCTCCACTTT
cdr3_aa: CASSGHRGPNSPLHF
clone_size: few
d_call: TRBD1
j_call: TRBJ1-6
v_call: TRBV14

cdr3_nt: TGTGCCAGCAGCCTACCAGCTTATAATTCACCCCTCCACTTT
cdr3_aa: CASSLPAYNSPLHF
clone_size: few
d_call: .
j_call: TRBJ1-6
v_call: TRBV7-8

cdr3_nt: TGTGCCAGCAGCCAAGCCGCTAGCGGGCACGAGCAGTACTTC
cdr3_aa: CASSQAASGHEQYF
clone_size: many
d_call: TRBD2
j_call: TRBJ2-7
v_call: TRBV3-1

cdr3_nt: TGCGCCAGCAGCTTGGCGACAGGAAAAAACACTGAAGCTTTCTTT
cdr3_aa: CASSLATGKNTEAFF
clone_size: many
d_call: .
j_call: TRBJ1-1
v_call: TRBV5-1

cdr3_nt: TGTGCCAGCAGCGCGAGTTTGGACCCTAGAGGCTACACCTTC
cdr3_aa: CASSASLDPRGYTF
clone_size: many
d_call: .
j_call: TRBJ1-2
v_call: TRBV12-3/TRBV12-4

cdr3_nt: TGCAGTGCTAGACCCCCCTCTGCCGGGCGCAATGAGCAGTTCTTC
cdr3_aa: CSARPPSAGRNEQFF
clone_size: .
d_call: .
j_call: TRBJ2-1
v_call: TRBV20-1

cdr3_nt: TGCGCCAGCAGCTTGAGACCGGGACAGGGAAGCGAGCCCCAGCATTTT
cdr3_aa: CASSLRPGQGSEPQHF
clone_size: many
d_call: TRBD1
j_call: TRBJ1-5
v_call: TRBV5-1

cdr3_nt: TGTGCCAGCAGCCCCGGCCTCGCCTATGGCTACACCTTC
cdr3_aa: CASSPGLAYGYTF
clone_size: .
d_call: .
j_call: TRBJ1-2
v_call: TRBV7-9

cdr3_nt: TGCGCCAGCAGCCAAGCGGGTATTAGCCGGAGGGGGGTTACGCAGTATTTT
cdr3_aa: CASSQAGISRRGVTQYF
clone_size: .
d_call: .
j_call: TRBJ2-3
v_call: TRBV4-3

cdr3_nt: TGTGCCAGCAGCGTAGTTCCGGCTTCCGAGCAGTACTTC
cdr3_aa: CASSVVPASEQYF
clone_size: many
d_call: .
j_call: TRBJ2-7
v_call: TRBV9

cdr3_nt: TGTGCCAGCTCACCCCTTTCCCCCGGCAGGAGGGATCACACTGAAGCTTTCTTT
cdr3_aa: CASSPLSPGRRDHTEAFF
clone_size: .
d_call: .
j_call: TRBJ1-1
v_call: TRBV18

cdr3_nt: TGTGCCAGTACATCCGCAGGGAATGGCAATCAGCCCCAGCATTTT
cdr3_aa: CASTSAGNGNQPQHF
clone_size: .
d_call: .
j_call: TRBJ1-5
v_call: TRBV19

cdr3_nt: TGTGCCAGCGAGGGGCAGCGGAGGGTTGAGCAGTTCTTC
cdr3_aa: CASEGQRRVEQFF
clone_size: many
d_call: .
j_call: TRBJ2-1
v_call: TRBV28

cdr3_nt: TGCAGTGCTGCCTCCCAGGGGGCGAATGGCTACACCTTC
cdr3_aa: CSAASQGANGYTF
clone_size: .
d_call: TRBD1
j_call: TRBJ1-2
v_call: TRBV20-1

cdr3_nt: TGTGCCAGCAGTTTCGGGGTAGCGGGGACAGATACGCAGTATTTT
cdr3_aa: CASSFGVAGTDTQYF
clone_size: many
d_call: TRBD2
j_call: TRBJ2-3
v_call: TRBV28

cdr3_nt: TGTGCCAGCAGCTCACCACCAATAGACAGAGGACCCACCTTC
cdr3_aa: CASSSPPIDRGPTF
clone_size: many
d_call: .
j_call: TRBJ1-2
v_call: TRBV7-2

cdr3_nt: TGTGCCAGCAGCTGTAGCGGGATCACAGATACGCAGTATTTT
cdr3_aa: CASSCSGITDTQYF
clone_size: few
d_call: TRBD2
j_call: TRBJ2-3
v_call: TRBV7-9

cdr3_nt: TGTGCCAGCAGCCAAGACGAGGGGAGCCTCACAGATACGCAGTATTTT
cdr3_aa: CASSQDEGSLTDTQYF
clone_size: many
d_call: .
j_call: TRBJ2-3
v_call: TRBV14

cdr3_nt: TGCGCCAGCAGCTTGGTACAGGGGGGTTACAATGAGCAGTACTTC
cdr3_aa: CASSLVQGGYNEQYF
clone_size: .
d_call: TRBD1
j_call: TRBJ2-7
v_call: TRBV5-1

cdr3_nt: TGCAGTGCTAGAGTGGGTGCCGGGACTAGCGGGTTCATTTCCTACGAGCAGTACTTC
cdr3_aa: CSARVGAGTSGFISYEQYF
clone_size: many
d_call: TRBD2
j_call: TRBJ2-7
v_call: TRBV20-1

cdr3_nt: TGTGCCAGCAGCTTAGAGAGCGGGTCCACAGATACGCAGTATTTT
cdr3_aa: CASSLESGSTDTQYF
clone_size: .
d_call: .
j_call: TRBJ2-3
v_call: TRBV7-2

cdr3_nt: TGTGCCAGCAGTTACAGCAGGGGGACCACCTACGAGCAGTACTTC
cdr3_aa: CASSYSRGTTYEQYF
clone_size: many
d_call: TRBD1
j_call: TRBJ2-7
v_call: TRBV6-2/TRBV6-3

cdr3_nt: TGTGCCAGCAGCCGCCGACAGGTTATCTTGAACACTGAAGCTTTCTTT
cdr3_aa: CASSRRQVILNTEAFF
clone_size: .
d_call: .
j_call: TRBJ1-1
v_call: TRBV7-2

cdr3_nt: TGCAGCGTGCGGAAAAGCTCCTACAATGAGCAGTTCTTC
cdr3_aa: CSVRKSSYNEQFF
clone_size: .
d_call: .
j_call: TRBJ2-1
v_call: TRBV29-1

cdr3_nt: TGTGCCAGCAGCTTAAACAGCCCCAATCGGCCCCAGCATTTT
cdr3_aa: CASSLNSPNRPQHF
clone_size: .
d_call: .
j_call: TRBJ1-5
v_call: TRBV7-2

cdr3_nt: TGTGCCAGCAGCAAAGGACTAGCGGACACAGATACGCAGTATTTT
cdr3_aa: CASSKGLADTDTQYF
clone_size: many
d_call: .
j_call: TRBJ2-3
v_call: TRBV21-1

cdr3_nt: TGCAGTGCGCCAACCGGTAGGAACACTGAAGCTTTCTTT
cdr3_aa: CSAPTGRNTEAFF
clone_size: .
d_call: .
j_call: TRBJ1-1
v_call: TRBV20-1

cdr3_nt: TGCAGCGTTGTAACAGGGGGCGATGGCTACACCTTC
cdr3_aa: CSVVTGGDGYTF
clone_size: .
d_call: TRBD1
j_call: TRBJ1-2
v_call: TRBV29-1

cdr3_nt: TGCAGCGTGCAGAGTTACCTTAACGCCGGGGAGCTGTTTTTT
cdr3_aa: CSVQSYLNAGELFF
clone_size: once
d_call: .
j_call: TRBJ2-2
v_call: TRBV29-1

cdr3_nt: TGTGCCAGCTCACCTCGCAATGACGATTACTCCTACGAGCAGTACTTC
cdr3_aa: CASSPRNDDYSYEQYF
clone_size: few
d_call: .
j_call: TRBJ2-7
v_call: TRBV18

cdr3_nt: TGCAGTGCTGACCCCTGGAGAGGGGCTGCTGGCTACACCTTC
cdr3_aa: CSADPWRGAAGYTF
clone_size: .
d_call: .
j_call: TRBJ1-2
v_call: TRBV20-1

cdr3_nt: TGTGCCAGCAGTTCCTCGACCTTCCTAGAGACCCAGTACTTC
cdr3_aa: CASSSSTFLETQYF
clone_size: many
d_call: .
j_call: TRBJ2-5
v_call: TRBV6-2/TRBV6-3

cdr3_nt: TGTGCCAGCAGCTTAGGAAAAAGTCTGGGCTACAATGAGCAGTTCTTC
cdr3_aa: CASSLGKSLGYNEQFF
clone_size: many
d_call: .
j_call: TRBJ2-1
v_call: TRBV11-2

cdr3_nt: TGTGCCAGCAGCCCCGACAGGGGGCTCTACGAGCAGTACTTC
cdr3_aa: CASSPDRGLYEQYF
clone_size: many
d_call: TRBD1
j_call: TRBJ2-7
v_call: TRBV7-2

cdr3_nt: TGCAGTGCTAGGGACCAGGGGACCACTAACTATGGCTACACCTTC
cdr3_aa: CSARDQGTTNYGYTF
clone_size: .
d_call: .
j_call: TRBJ1-2
v_call: TRBV20-1

cdr3_nt: TGCGCCAGCAGCTTATTCCCTGGGGCAGCTAACTTCTACGAGCAGTACTTC
cdr3_aa: CASSLFPGAANFYEQYF
clone_size: once
d_call: .
j_call: TRBJ2-7
v_call: TRBV5-1

cdr3_nt: TGTGCCAGCAGCTTAGCGACTTCTCCCTATGGCTACACCTTC
cdr3_aa: CASSLATSPYGYTF
clone_size: .
d_call: .
j_call: TRBJ1-2
v_call: TRBV7-9

cdr3_nt: TGTGCCAGCCGCGGGTTAGTGGGGGGGGAGCTGTTTTTT
cdr3_aa: CASRGLVGGELFF
clone_size: .
d_call: .
j_call: TRBJ2-2
v_call: TRBV6-5

cdr3_nt: TGTGCCAGCAGCCCGAGGGGGACCGACCCCCGAGATACGCAGTATTTT
cdr3_aa: CASSPRGTDPRDTQYF
clone_size: many
d_call: .
j_call: TRBJ2-3
v_call: TRBV9

cdr3_nt: TGTGCCAGCAGCCAAGATGGGGTAATTGGGTTTCAGTACTTC
cdr3_aa: CASSQDGVIGFQYF
clone_size: few
d_call: .
j_call: TRBJ2-7
v_call: TRBV3-1

cdr3_nt: TGTGCCAGCAGCTTAAGGGCAACCGGGGGGACTGAAGCTTTCTTT
cdr3_aa: CASSLRATGGTEAFF
clone_size: few
d_call: .
j_call: TRBJ1-1
v_call: TRBV7-2

cdr3_nt: TGCGCCAGCAGCTCGGAGCGGCAAACAGATACGCAGTATTTT
cdr3_aa: CASSSERQTDTQYF
clone_size: many
d_call: .
j_call: TRBJ2-3
v_call: TRBV5-1

cdr3_nt: TGCAGTGCTAGAGTCCTCTCCAGGGCAGATTCACCCCTCCACTTT
cdr3_aa: CSARVLSRADSPLHF
clone_size: many
d_call: .
j_call: TRBJ1-6
v_call: TRBV20-1

cdr3_nt: TGTGCCAACAGCGGGGACAGGCCGGGGGATACGCAGTATTTT
cdr3_aa: CANSGDRPGDTQYF
clone_size: few
d_call: .
j_call: TRBJ2-3
v_call: TRBV2

cdr3_nt: TGTGCCAGCAGTTTCCTCCAGTCTGAAGCTTTCTTT
cdr3_aa: CASSFLQSEAFF
clone_size: few
d_call: .
j_call: TRBJ1-1
v_call: TRBV6-1

cdr3_nt: TGTGCCAGCAGTTACGGGACAGGGGGCAACTATGGCTACACCTTC
cdr3_aa: CASSYGTGGNYGYTF
clone_size: many
d_call: TRBD1
j_call: TRBJ1-2
v_call: TRBV6-5

cdr3_nt: TGCGCCAGCAGTCCCAGAATGGCTAGCACAGATACGCAGTATTTT
cdr3_aa: CASSPRMASTDTQYF
clone_size: .
d_call: .
j_call: TRBJ2-3
v_call: TRBV5-1

cdr3_nt: TGTGCCAGCAGCCTAACGGACGGAGCGGGGGGACCCTACGAGCAGTACTTC
cdr3_aa: CASSLTDGAGGPYEQYF
clone_size: .
d_call: TRBD2
j_call: TRBJ2-7
v_call: TRBV12-3/TRBV12-4

cdr3_nt: TGCGCCAGCGAACAGACTAGCGGGGGATACAATGAGCAGTTCTTC
cdr3_aa: CASEQTSGGYNEQFF
clone_size: many
d_call: TRBD2
j_call: TRBJ2-1
v_call: TRBV5-1

cdr3_nt: TGTGCCAGCAGCCAAGATACACAGGGGGGAGACTACGAGCAGTACTTC
cdr3_aa: CASSQDTQGGDYEQYF
clone_size: many
d_call: TRBD1
j_call: TRBJ2-7
v_call: TRBV3-1

cdr3_nt: TGTGCCAGCAGCGATCACAAGGGGGGATACGAGCAGTACTTC
cdr3_aa: CASSDHKGGYEQYF
clone_size: .
d_call: .
j_call: TRBJ2-7
v_call: TRBV3-1

cdr3_nt: TGTGCCAGCAGCTCCGGAGGGCTTGGGAGCACAGATACGCAGTATTTT
cdr3_aa: CASSSGGLGSTDTQYF
clone_size: .
d_call: .
j_call: TRBJ2-3
v_call: TRBV7-9

cdr3_nt: TGTGCCAGCAGCTCCGTGGTGGGTCACTACGAGCAGTACTTC
cdr3_aa: CASSSVVGHYEQYF
clone_size: many
d_call: .
j_call: TRBJ2-7
v_call: TRBV7-6

cdr3_nt: TGTGCCAGCAGCTTGGGAGCCAGCACGGCAGGGAGCTCCTATAATTCACCCCTCCACTTT
cdr3_aa: CASSLGASTAGSSYNSPLHF
clone_size: .
d_call: .
j_call: TRBJ1-6
v_call: TRBV5-4

cdr3_nt: TGTGCCAGCAGTTTGACAGGGACTAATTTACCCCTCCACTTT
cdr3_aa: CASSLTGTNLPLHF
clone_size: .
d_call: TRBD1
j_call: TRBJ1-6
v_call: TRBV6-6

cdr3_nt: TGCAGTGCTAGGGTAACTAGCGGGAGCTCCTACAATGAGCAGTTCTTC
cdr3_aa: CSARVTSGSSYNEQFF
clone_size: once
d_call: TRBD2
j_call: TRBJ2-1
v_call: TRBV20-1

cdr3_nt: TGTGCCACGTCTGGGGGAAACACTGAAGCTTTCTTT
cdr3_aa: CATSGGNTEAFF
clone_size: .
d_call: .
j_call: TRBJ1-1
v_call: TRBV6-5